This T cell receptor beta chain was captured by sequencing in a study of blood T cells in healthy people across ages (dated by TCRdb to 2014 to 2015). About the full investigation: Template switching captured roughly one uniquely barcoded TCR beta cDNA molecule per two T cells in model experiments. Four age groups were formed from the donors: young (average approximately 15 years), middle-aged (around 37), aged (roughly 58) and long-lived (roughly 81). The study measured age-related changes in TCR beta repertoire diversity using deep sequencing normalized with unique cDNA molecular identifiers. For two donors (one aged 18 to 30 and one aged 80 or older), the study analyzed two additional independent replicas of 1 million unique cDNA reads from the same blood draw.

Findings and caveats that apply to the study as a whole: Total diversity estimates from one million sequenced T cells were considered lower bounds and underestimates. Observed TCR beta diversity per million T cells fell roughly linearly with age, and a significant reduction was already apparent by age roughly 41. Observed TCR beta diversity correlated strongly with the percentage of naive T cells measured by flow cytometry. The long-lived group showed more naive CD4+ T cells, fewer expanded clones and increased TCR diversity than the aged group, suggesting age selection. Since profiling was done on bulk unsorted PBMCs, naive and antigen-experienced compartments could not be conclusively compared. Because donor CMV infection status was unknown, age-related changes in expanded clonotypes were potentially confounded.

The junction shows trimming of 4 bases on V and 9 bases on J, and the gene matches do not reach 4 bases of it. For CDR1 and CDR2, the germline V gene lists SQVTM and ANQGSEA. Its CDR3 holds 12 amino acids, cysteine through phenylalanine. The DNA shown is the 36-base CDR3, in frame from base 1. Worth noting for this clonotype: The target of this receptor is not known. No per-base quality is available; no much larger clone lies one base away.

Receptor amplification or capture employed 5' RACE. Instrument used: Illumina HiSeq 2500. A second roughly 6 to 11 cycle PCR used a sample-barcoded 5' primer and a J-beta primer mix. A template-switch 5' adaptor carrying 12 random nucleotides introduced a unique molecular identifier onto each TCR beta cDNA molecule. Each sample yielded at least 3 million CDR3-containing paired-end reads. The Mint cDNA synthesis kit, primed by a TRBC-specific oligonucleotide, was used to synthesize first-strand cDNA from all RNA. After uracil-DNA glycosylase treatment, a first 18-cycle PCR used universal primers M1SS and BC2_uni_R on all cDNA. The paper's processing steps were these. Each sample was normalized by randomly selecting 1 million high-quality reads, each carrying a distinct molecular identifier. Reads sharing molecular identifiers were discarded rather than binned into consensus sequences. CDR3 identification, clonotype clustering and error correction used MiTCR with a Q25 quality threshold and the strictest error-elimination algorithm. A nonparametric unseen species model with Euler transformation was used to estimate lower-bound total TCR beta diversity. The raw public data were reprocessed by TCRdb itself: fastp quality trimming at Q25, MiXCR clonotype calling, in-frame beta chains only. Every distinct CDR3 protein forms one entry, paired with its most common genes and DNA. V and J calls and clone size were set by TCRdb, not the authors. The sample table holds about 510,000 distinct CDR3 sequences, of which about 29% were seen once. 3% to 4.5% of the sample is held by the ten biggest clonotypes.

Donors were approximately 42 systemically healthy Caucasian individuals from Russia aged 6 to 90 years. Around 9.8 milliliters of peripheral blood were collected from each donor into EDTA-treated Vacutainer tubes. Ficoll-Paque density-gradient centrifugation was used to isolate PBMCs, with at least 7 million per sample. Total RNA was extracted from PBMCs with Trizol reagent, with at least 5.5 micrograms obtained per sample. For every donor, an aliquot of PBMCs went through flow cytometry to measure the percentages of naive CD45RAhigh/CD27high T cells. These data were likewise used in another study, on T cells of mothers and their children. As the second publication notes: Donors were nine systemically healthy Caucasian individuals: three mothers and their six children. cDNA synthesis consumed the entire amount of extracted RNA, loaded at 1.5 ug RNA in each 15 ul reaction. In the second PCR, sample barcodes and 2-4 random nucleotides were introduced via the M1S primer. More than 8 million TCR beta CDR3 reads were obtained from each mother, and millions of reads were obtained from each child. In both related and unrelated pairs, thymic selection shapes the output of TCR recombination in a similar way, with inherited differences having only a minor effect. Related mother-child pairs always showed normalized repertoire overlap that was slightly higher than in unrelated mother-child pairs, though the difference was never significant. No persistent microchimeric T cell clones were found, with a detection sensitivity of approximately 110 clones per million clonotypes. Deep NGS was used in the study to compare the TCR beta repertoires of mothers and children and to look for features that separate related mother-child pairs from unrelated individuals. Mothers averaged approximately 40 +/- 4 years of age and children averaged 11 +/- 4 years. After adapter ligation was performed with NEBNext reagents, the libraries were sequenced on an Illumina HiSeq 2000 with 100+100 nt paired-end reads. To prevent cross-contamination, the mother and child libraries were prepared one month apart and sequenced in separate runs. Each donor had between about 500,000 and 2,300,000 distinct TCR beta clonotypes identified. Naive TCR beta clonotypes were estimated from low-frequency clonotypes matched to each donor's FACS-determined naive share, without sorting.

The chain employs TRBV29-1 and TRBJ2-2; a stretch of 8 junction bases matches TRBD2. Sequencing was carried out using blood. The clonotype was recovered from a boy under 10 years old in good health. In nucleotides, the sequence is TGCAGCGTTGGGACTAGCCCCCGGGAGCTGTTTTTT. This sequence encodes CSVGTSPRELFF.